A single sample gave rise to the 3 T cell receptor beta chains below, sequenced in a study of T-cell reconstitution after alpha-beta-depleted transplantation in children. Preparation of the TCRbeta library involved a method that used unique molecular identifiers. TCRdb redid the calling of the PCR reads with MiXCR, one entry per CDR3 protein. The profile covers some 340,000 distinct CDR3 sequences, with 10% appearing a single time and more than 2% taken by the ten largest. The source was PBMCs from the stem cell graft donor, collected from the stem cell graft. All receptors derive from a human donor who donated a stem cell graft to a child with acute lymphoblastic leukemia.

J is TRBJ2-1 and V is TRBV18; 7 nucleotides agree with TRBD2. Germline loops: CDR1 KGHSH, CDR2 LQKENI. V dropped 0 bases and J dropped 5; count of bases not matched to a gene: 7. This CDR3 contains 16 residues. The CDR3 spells CASSPPWEGPHNEQFF. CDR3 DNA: TGTGCCAGCTCACCACCGTGGGAGGGTCCGCACAATGAGCAGTTCTTC.

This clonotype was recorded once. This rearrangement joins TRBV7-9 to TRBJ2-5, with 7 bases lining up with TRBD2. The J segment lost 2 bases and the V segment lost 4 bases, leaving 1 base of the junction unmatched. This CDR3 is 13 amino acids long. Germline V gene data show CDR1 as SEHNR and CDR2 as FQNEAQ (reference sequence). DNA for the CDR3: TGTGCCAGCAGCTCCGGGAGGCAAGAGACCCAGTACTTC. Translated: CASSSGRQETQYF.

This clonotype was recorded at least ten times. CDR3 bases: TGTGCCAGCAAGTCCAGCGGGAGCTACGAGCAGTACTTC. This gives the protein CASKSSGSYEQYF. The chain carries TRBV6-2 or TRBV6-3 and TRBJ2-7; 8 bases fit TRBD2. The CDR3 totals 13 residues. Germline lookup yields CDR1 MNHEY and CDR2 SVGEGT. J gave up 3 bases and V 7 bases, and 5 bases lay outside the gene matches.